The 21 T cell receptor beta chains presented below share a single source sample, sequenced in a study of blood T cells in healthy people across ages. Combining a sample-barcoded 5' primer with a J-beta primer mix, a second PCR ran for roughly 7 to 12 cycles. TCRdb reprocessed the 5' RACE reads via MiXCR and lists one record per CDR3 protein. The data show approximately 800,000 distinct CDR3 sequences, with 36% seen just once and 10% to 15% held by the top ten. The sequenced sample was blood. All receptors come from a man between 18 and 35 years old in good health.

This clonotype showed up just a few times. V gene TRBV5-6 combines with J gene TRBJ1-2, with D maybe TRBD1 (6 bases). The ends were cut back, 1 base at V and 8 bases at J, with 18 bases in the middle. In germline, CDR1 is SGHDT, CDR2 YYEEEE. The CDR3 has 15 residues. CDR3 residues: CASSLFTGSPRGYTF. The CDR3 DNA is TGTGCCAGCAGCTTGTTTACAGGGTCCCCCCGGGGCTACACCTTC.

J is TRBJ2-5 and V is TRBV7-2, with TRBD2 matching over 8 bases. Per the germline V gene, CDR1 is SGHTA and CDR2 is FQGNSA. The ends lost 2 bases at V and 11 bases at J; junction bases unmatched: 7. The CDR3 extends over 13 amino acids. In DNA, the CDR3 is TGTGCCAGCAGCTTATCGGGGGGGCAGCCGCAGTACTTC. Translated, it gives CASSLSGGQPQYF.

This clonotype showed up just a few times. The chain couples TRBV7-2 to TRBJ2-1; TRBD2 matches at 14 bases. V was pared by 4 bases and J by 7 bases, with 9 bases of the junction left unmatched. The length of the CDR3 is 17 residues. Looked up from germline, CDR1 is SGHTA and CDR2 is FQGNSA. CDR3 DNA sequence: TGTGCCAGCAGCTCCGGACTAGCGGGGGGAAAATGGAATGAGCAGTTCTTC. Amino acids: CASSSGLAGGKWNEQFF.

This clonotype was seen only a few times. The genes are TRBV15 and TRBJ2-7; no definite D call. Between the trimmed V and J ends, which lost 0 bases and 5 bases, there was a span of 14 bases. Germline-derived CDR1 and CDR2 are LNHNV and YYDKDF (reference sequence). CDR3 length: 15 residues. The CDR3 DNA reads TGTGCCACCAGCAGAGATAGGGCCGTTGGGGACGAGCAGTACTTC. Its protein product is CATSRDRAVGDEQYF. Full variable domain (rest looked up from reference TRBV15 and TRBJ2-7): DAMVIQNPRYQVTQFGKPVTLSCSQTLNHNVMYWYQQKSSQAPKLLFHYYDKDFNNEADTPDNFQSRRPNTSFCFLDIRSPGLGDTAMYLCATSRDRAVGDEQYFGPGTRLTVT.

This clonotype has ten or more counts. The chain joins TRBV20-1 to TRBJ2-1, with 11 bases aligning to TRBD2. The CDR3 sequence is 15 residues long. Germline assignment: CDR1 DFQATT and CDR2 SNEGSKA (reference sequence). The junction had 5 bases not matched to a gene; V was cut back by 3 bases and J by 4 bases. Here the CDR3 DNA reads TGCAGTGCTAGGCAGGCTAGCGGGGGGTACAATGAGCAGTTCTTC. Amino acid sequence: CSARQASGGYNEQFF.

There are a few counts of this clonotype. The CDR3 reads CASRKTGQGANTEAFF. CDR3 in DNA: TGTGCCAGCAGGAAGACAGGCCAAGGGGCCAACACTGAAGCTTTCTTT. The V and J genes are TRBV2 and TRBJ1-1; D might be TRBD1 (6 bases). V lost 6 bases and J lost 2, with 19 bases in between. Germline lookup yields CDR1 SNHLY and CDR2 FYNNEI. This CDR3 has 16 residues. The variable domain in full, with the rest retrieved from reference TRBV2 and TRBJ1-1, is EPEVTQTPSHQVTQMGQEVILRCVPISNHLYFYWYRQILGQKVEFLVSFYNNEISEKSEIFDDQFSVERPDGSNFTLKIRSTKLEDSAMYFCASRKTGQGANTEAFFGQGTRLTVV.

This CDR3 reads CASSPPGARETQYF. Here the CDR3 DNA reads TGTGCCAGCTCACCTCCTGGAGCGCGGGAGACCCAGTACTTC. The gene calls are TRBV18 and TRBJ2-4; no definite D call. The end of the DNA aligns better with TRBJ2-5, so the J call may be wrong. The germline V gene has CDR1 KGHSH and CDR2 LQKENI. The CDR3 extends over 14 amino acids.

J is TRBJ2-6 and V is TRBV2, with D hard to call. The CDR3 loop spans 15 amino acids. Germline CDR1 is SNHLY and CDR2 is FYNNEI. With 6 bases removed from V and 1 base from J, the gap between germline ends came to 10 bases. Here the CDR3 DNA reads TGTGCCAGCAGCCTTTACACTTCTGGGGCCAACGTCCTGACTTTC. Amino acid sequence: CASSLYTSGANVLTF. The full variable domain, in which reference TRBV2 and TRBJ2-6 provide the parts outside the CDR3, is EPEVTQTPSHQVTQMGQEVILRCVPISNHLYFYWYRQILGQKVEFLVSFYNNEISEKSEIFDDQFSVERPDGSNFTLKIRSTKLEDSAMYFCASSLYTSGANVLTFGAGSRLTVL.

This clonotype has at least ten counts. CDR3 region: CSARADGASTDTQYF. The DNA for the CDR3 is TGCAGTGCTAGAGCCGACGGTGCTAGCACAGATACGCAGTATTTT. The chain uses TRBV20-1 and TRBJ2-3; D is unresolved. The CDR3 covers 15 residues. Germline V gene lookup returns CDR1 DFQATT and CDR2 SNEGSKA (reference sequence). V was clipped by 1 base and J by 0 bases, with 11 bases between them.

A note on this clonotype: It may be a read error: a sequence one base away is much more abundant. The chain has TRBV10-3 and TRBJ2-1, with 11 bases fitting TRBD2. CDR1 and CDR2 (germline): ENHRY, SYGVKD. V shed 6 bases, J shed 10 bases, and the junction held 17 bases outside the gene matches. There are 17 residues in the CDR3. The CDR3 region is CAIRDVAGGLPSYEQFF. The CDR3 DNA sequence: TGTGCCATCAGAGATGTAGCGGGGGGGCTTCCATCCTACGAGCAGTTCTTC.

The J gene is TRBJ2-3, the V gene TRBV20-1; 8 bases are a match to TRBD2. This CDR3 has 15 amino acids. V shed 0 bases, J shed 2 bases, and the junction held 4 bases outside the gene matches. CDR1 is DFQATT and CDR2 is SNEGSKA in the germline V gene (reference sequence). The CDR3 coding sequence is TGCAGTGCTAGAGATCAGCGGGAGCACACAGATACGCAGTATTTT. Its translation is CSARDQREHTDTQYF.

The chain has TRBV6-5 and TRBJ2-7; 7 bases align to TRBD1. TRBJ2-5 explains the end of the DNA better; the J call may be wrong. The V gene's germline CDR1 is MNHEY and CDR2 SVGAGI. CDR3 length equals 14 residues. CDR3 loop: CASSPDRVDWTQYF. The CDR3 bases are TGTGCCAGCAGTCCTGACAGGGTCGATTGGACCCAGTACTTC.

This clonotype was observed a few times. This chain joins TRBV11-2 and TRBJ2-7; D is possibly TRBD1 (6 bases). The J call is doubtful: the DNA matches TRBJ2-5 better. The CDR3 runs to 15 residues. Germline CDR1 reads SGHAT; CDR2 reads FQNNGV. CDR3 sequence (DNA): TGTGCCAGCAGCCATAAACAGGGTTTCGGAGAGACCCAGTACTTC. It translates to CASSHKQGFGETQYF.

This clonotype was picked up many times. The gene calls are TRBV4-1 and TRBJ2-1; the match to TRBD1 covers 10 bases. The CDR3 sequence is 15 residues long. After removal of 4 bases from V and 4 bases from J, the junction contained 4 bases not matched to a gene. The germline gives CDR1 MGHRA, CDR2 YSYEKL. The DNA for the CDR3 is TGCGCCAGCAGCCCGGGGACAGGGGATTACAATGAGCAGTTCTTC. As protein: CASSPGTGDYNEQFF.

In its sample, this clonotype was seen a few times. This chain connects TRBV7-2 to TRBJ2-1; D is uncertain. CDR3 length: 16 amino acids. V lost 2 bases and J lost 4, with 15 bases in between. Germline V CDR1 and CDR2: SGHTA, FQGNSA. For the CDR3, the DNA is TGTGCCAGCAGCTTAATCGGCCTCGCGGAATACAATGAGCAGTTCTTC. This gives the protein CASSLIGLAEYNEQFF.

The chain couples TRBV6-5 to TRBJ1-2, with TRBD1 identical over 9 bases. The trim removed 2 bases at V and 5 bases at J, leaving 6 bases unmatched. Germline V gene lookup returns CDR1 MNHEY and CDR2 SVGAGI. The CDR3 totals 15 residues. The CDR3 DNA reads as TGTGCCAGCAGTTACGGAACAGGGGGCCAGTATGGCTACACCTTC. Protein sequence: CASSYGTGGQYGYTF.

CDR3 nucleotides: TGCGCCAGCAGCTTGTTAACGGGAAGCTCCTACAATGAGCAGTTCTTC. Translating it yields CASSLLTGSSYNEQFF. This chain connects TRBV5-1 to TRBJ2-1, with a tentative D call TRBD2 (5 bases). Trimming removed 1 base from V and 0 bases from J, with 11 bases in between. Germline V gives CDR1 SGHRS, CDR2 YFSETQ. CDR3 length: 16 residues. The full variable domain, its missing parts supplied by reference TRBV5-1 and TRBJ2-1, is KAGVTQTPRYLIKTRGQQVTLSCSPISGHRSVSWYQQTPGQGLQFLFEYFSETQRNKGNFPGRFSGRQFSNSRSEMNVSTLELGDSALYLCASSLLTGSSYNEQFFGPGTRLTVL.

J is TRBJ2-5 and V is TRBV9; TRBD1 is a possible D gene (5 bases). This CDR3 spans 14 amino acids. CDR1 is SGDLS, CDR2 YYNGEE, per germline. The V end was cut by 0 bases, the J end by 5 bases, with 11 bases between. This CDR3 reads CASSVGVRGETQYF. The CDR3 DNA reads as TGTGCCAGCAGCGTAGGCGTAAGGGGCGAGACCCAGTACTTC.

The chain has TRBV5-1 and TRBJ2-1; TRBD1 aligns across 8 bases. The CDR3 spans 14 residues. Germline trimming cut 0 bases from V and 8 bases from J; bases unmatched to any gene: 4. Looked up from germline, CDR1 is SGHRS and CDR2 is YFSETQ. CDR3 in DNA: TGCGCCAGCAGCTTGGTCCCAGGGGGCGATGAGCAGTTCTTC. As protein: CASSLVPGGDEQFF.

This clonotype was found many times. The J gene is TRBJ2-7, the V gene TRBV4-3, with 9 nucleotides matching TRBD1. The V segment lost 4 bases and the J segment 5 bases; nucleotides outside the gene matches: 6. This CDR3 has 14 amino acids. Per the germline V gene, CDR1 is LGHNA and CDR2 is YSLEER. This chain's CDR3 is CASSLTTGGNEQYF. The CDR3 region has the DNA TGCGCCAGCAGCCTCACGACAGGGGGTAACGAGCAGTACTTC.

In DNA, the CDR3 is TGTGCCAGCAGCCAAGTGACTAGCGGGGGGAGATCCTACACAGATACGCAGTATTTT. It encodes CASSQVTSGGRSYTDTQYF. V usage is TRBV3-1 and J usage is TRBJ2-3, with 13 positions matching TRBD2. The CDR3 totals 19 residues. Per the germline V gene, CDR1 is LGHDT and CDR2 is YNNKEL (reference sequence). With 1 base clipped from V and 2 bases from J, the junction kept 9 bases outside the gene matches.